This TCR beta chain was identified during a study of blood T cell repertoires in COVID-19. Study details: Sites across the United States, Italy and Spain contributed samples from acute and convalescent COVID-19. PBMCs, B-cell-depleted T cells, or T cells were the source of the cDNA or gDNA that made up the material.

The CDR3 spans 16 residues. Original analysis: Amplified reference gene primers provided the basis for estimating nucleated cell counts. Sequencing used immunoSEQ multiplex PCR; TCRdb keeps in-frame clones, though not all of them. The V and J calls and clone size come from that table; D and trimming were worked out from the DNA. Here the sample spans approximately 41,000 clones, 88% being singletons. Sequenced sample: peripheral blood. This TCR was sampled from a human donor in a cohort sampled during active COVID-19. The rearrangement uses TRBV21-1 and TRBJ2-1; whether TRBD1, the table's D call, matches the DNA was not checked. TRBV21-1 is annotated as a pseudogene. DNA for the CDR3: TGTGCCAGCAGAGCCTCAGCGGGACAGGGATGCAATGAGCAGTTCTTC. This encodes CASRASAGQGCNEQFF.